These T cell receptor beta chains were read from a single sample in a study of T cell responses to AZD1222 COVID-19 vaccine. The table came from immunoSEQ multiplex PCR; TCRdb's copy has only in-frame clones and leaves some out. Altogether 150,000 to 160,000 clones are present, about 88% being singletons, with the ten largest covering approximately 7%. The material was peripheral blood, obtained after recovery from COVID-19. These receptors all come from an adult who had recovered from COVID-19. CDR3s include the opening cysteine and the closing phenylalanine or tryptophan.

v_gene: TRBV27; j_gene: TRBJ1-6; CDR3aa: CASRTGLISPLHF
v_gene: TRBV7-2; j_gene: TRBJ1-2; CDR3aa: CASSLGVGYGYTF
v_gene: TRBV3-1/TRBV3-2; j_gene: TRBJ1-3; CDR3aa: CASSQAEGNTIYF
v_gene: TRBV24-1; j_gene: TRBJ2-1; CDR3aa: CATSEDPGTGYEQFF
v_gene: TRBV5-5; j_gene: TRBJ1-6; CDR3aa: CASSPEDRGLGNSPLHF
v_gene: TRBV27; j_gene: TRBJ2-1; CDR3aa: CASSYSGRATGNEQFF
v_gene: TRBV5-1; j_gene: TRBJ1-1; CDR3aa: CASSGGTPTNTEAFF
v_gene: TRBV18; j_gene: TRBJ1-1; CDR3aa: CASSRDRNTEAFF
v_gene: TRBV19; j_gene: TRBJ1-4; CDR3aa: CASTEGGDEKLFF
v_gene: TRBV19; j_gene: TRBJ1-5; CDR3aa: CASSKAGTTNQPQHF
v_gene: TRBV19; j_gene: TRBJ2-5; CDR3aa: CASSIKTGSETQYF
v_gene: TRBV7-9; j_gene: TRBJ2-7; CDR3aa: CASSWGTKNYEQYF
v_gene: TRBV19; j_gene: TRBJ2-3; CDR3aa: CASSIIAGATDTQYF
v_gene: TRBV18; j_gene: TRBJ1-1; CDR3aa: CASSPVTGDTEAFF
v_gene: TRBV7-9; j_gene: TRBJ1-2; CDR3aa: CASSDTGEDWGYTF
v_gene: TRBV5-6; j_gene: TRBJ1-2; CDR3aa: CASSLDRNYGYTF
v_gene: TRBV28; j_gene: TRBJ1-2; CDR3aa: CASSQGRGQAYGYTF
v_gene: TRBV10-3; j_gene: TRBJ2-1; CDR3aa: CAISAGASDEQFF
v_gene: TRBV7-2; j_gene: TRBJ2-7; CDR3aa: CASSLSGDTVFEQYF
v_gene: TRBV7-3; j_gene: TRBJ1-6; CDR3aa: CASSPGQGGSPLHF
v_gene: TRBV5-1; j_gene: TRBJ2-7; CDR3aa: CASSLSRDNIYEQYF
v_gene: TRBV19; j_gene: TRBJ2-7; CDR3aa: CASSPTGTAGGQYF
v_gene: TRBV19; j_gene: TRBJ2-2; CDR3aa: CASSIPLLPNTGELFF
v_gene: TRBV5-1; j_gene: TRBJ2-5; CDR3aa: CASSLAVGARETQYF
v_gene: TRBV5-1; j_gene: TRBJ2-2; CDR3aa: CASSLGRTGELFF
v_gene: TRBV2; j_gene: TRBJ2-7; CDR3aa: CASSSDYPIAEQYF
v_gene: TRBV7-8; j_gene: TRBJ1-1; CDR3aa: CASGPGVRTTEAFF
v_gene: TRBV9; j_gene: TRBJ2-3; CDR3aa: CASSPREADTQYF
v_gene: TRBV10-3; j_gene: TRBJ1-2; CDR3aa: CAISESMGDRYGYTF
v_gene: TRBV5-6; j_gene: TRBJ1-5; CDR3aa: CASSGGLVGPNQPQHF
v_gene: TRBV5-4; j_gene: TRBJ2-7; CDR3aa: CASSLKRDPYEQYF
v_gene: TRBV14; j_gene: TRBJ1-1; CDR3aa: CASSQRTVGGTEAFF
v_gene: TRBV19; j_gene: TRBJ1-4; CDR3aa: CASKGRETANEKLFF
v_gene: TRBV3-1/TRBV3-2; j_gene: TRBJ1-1; CDR3aa: CASSPIPGAGGTEAFF
v_gene: TRBV19; j_gene: TRBJ1-1; CDR3aa: CASRTNLNGVSNTEAFF
v_gene: TRBV15; j_gene: TRBJ2-3; CDR3aa: CATSREGTGVSTDTQYF
v_gene: TRBV11-2; j_gene: TRBJ1-2; CDR3aa: CASSLAVDRGGYTF
v_gene: TRBV7-3; j_gene: TRBJ2-7; CDR3aa: CASSLYRETEQYF
v_gene: TRBV5-1; j_gene: TRBJ1-1; CDR3aa: CASSLRMGDTEAFF
v_gene: TRBV19; j_gene: TRBJ2-6; CDR3aa: CASSIKGSSGANVLTF
v_gene: TRBV7-9; j_gene: TRBJ1-2; CDR3aa: CASSARRGRDFYGYTF
v_gene: TRBV4-3; j_gene: TRBJ2-1; CDR3aa: CASSQGSYRGEEDEQFF
v_gene: TRBV10-3; j_gene: TRBJ1-1; CDR3aa: CAIYPGQGAGTEAFF
v_gene: TRBV7-2; j_gene: TRBJ2-5; CDR3aa: CASSFNPSSQETQYF
v_gene: TRBV19; j_gene: TRBJ2-2; CDR3aa: CASSLFGTNRELFF
v_gene: TRBV5-4; j_gene: TRBJ1-6; CDR3aa: CASSPINRGSGSSPLHF
v_gene: TRBV5-1; j_gene: TRBJ2-2; CDR3aa: CASTPEGLPSGELFF
v_gene: TRBV5-1; j_gene: TRBJ1-1; CDR3aa: CASSLGPQGGNTEAFF
v_gene: TRBV29-1; j_gene: TRBJ1-1; CDR3aa: CSVEDQRSSTEAFF
v_gene: TRBV6-5; j_gene: TRBJ1-1; CDR3aa: CASSYPGNTEAFF
v_gene: TRBV7-2; j_gene: TRBJ1-6; CDR3aa: CASSLAQGGNSPLHF
v_gene: TRBV4-2; j_gene: TRBJ2-3; CDR3aa: CASSRQPGLAGTDTQYF
v_gene: TRBV4-2; j_gene: TRBJ1-5; CDR3aa: CASSPAVGRGNQPQHF
v_gene: TRBV5-5; j_gene: TRBJ2-7; CDR3aa: CASSLVPVPYEQYF
v_gene: TRBV28; j_gene: TRBJ1-2; CDR3aa: CASRSPSLRYYGYTF
v_gene: TRBV27; j_gene: TRBJ1-4; CDR3aa: CASSLSPFSEKLFF
v_gene: TRBV3-1/TRBV3-2; j_gene: TRBJ2-3; CDR3aa: CASRNRGQDTQYF
v_gene: TRBV5-1; j_gene: TRBJ2-2; CDR3aa: CASSTQGASAGELFF
v_gene: TRBV28; j_gene: TRBJ1-2; CDR3aa: CASSLPGDYGYTF